The entry that follows covers one T cell receptor (beta chain) sequence. The antigen is not known. These data are taken from a study of cytomegalovirus exposure and HLA in healthy donors. On the study more broadly: Out of 398 genotyped donors, about 76% belonged to the Caucasian-associated ancestry cluster. General study findings and limits: In a later analysis, CMV-associated beta chains were mostly HLA-associated, it appeared. It was reported that the classifier diagnosed cytomegalovirus status with high specificity and sensitivity in both the original and validation cohorts.

The CDR3 consists of 14 residues. Germline lookup yields CDR1 SGHTA and CDR2 FQGNSA. V was shortened by 1 base and J by 5 bases, with 6 bases between the two germline ends. The PCR had 60 Vbeta and 13 Jbeta primers. Sequencing was performed with immunoSEQ multiplex PCR; in TCRdb, only in-frame clones are kept and a portion is missing. Of under 150,000 clones listed, around 80% were seen once; the top ten hold roughly 1.8%. The gene calls are TRBV7-2 and TRBJ1-6, with D unresolved. Input material: PBMCs. The source of this sequence is a woman in her forties or fifties in good health and CMV-seronegative. CDR3 region: CASSLVADNSPLHF. The CDR3 DNA reads as TGTGCCAGCAGCTTAGTGGCAGATAATTCACCCCTCCACTTT.